This T cell receptor beta chain appears in the sequencing data of a study of T-cell memory formation after mild COVID-19. Overall study context: Largely, TCR clusters stayed within a single donor. Whole-study findings and limits: Clones shrinking between day 15 and 85 showed a balanced CD4/CD8 split, and those that grew later tilted toward CD4+. Of the contracting clones, CD4+ ones lay mainly in CM and EM, and CD8+ ones in EMRA.

Germline V gives CDR1 SGHRS, CDR2 YFSETQ. The V gene end was trimmed by 0 bases and the J gene end by 1 base; junction bases not matched to a gene: 3. There are 15 residues in the CDR3. 5'RACE, which relied on constant-segment primers, yielded TCR alpha and TCR beta cDNA libraries carrying sample barcodes and UMIs. TCRdb itself ran the 5' RACE reads through MiXCR, one entry per CDR3 protein. This table has about 110,000 distinct CDR3 sequences, over 15% appearing once. In its sample, this clonotype was seen a few times. Its antigen is unidentified. The V and J genes are TRBV5-1 and TRBJ1-1, with 7 bases aligning to TRBD1. The sequence was collected from an adult woman who had mild COVID-19 (a few samples of this study predate the infection). Cell type and time point are not known. The source material was PBMCs or a T cell subset sorted from them (not recorded which). This chain's CDR3 is CASSLGQGGNTEAFF. DNA of the CDR3: TGCGCCAGCAGCTTGGGACAGGGCGGGAACACTGAAGCTTTCTTT.